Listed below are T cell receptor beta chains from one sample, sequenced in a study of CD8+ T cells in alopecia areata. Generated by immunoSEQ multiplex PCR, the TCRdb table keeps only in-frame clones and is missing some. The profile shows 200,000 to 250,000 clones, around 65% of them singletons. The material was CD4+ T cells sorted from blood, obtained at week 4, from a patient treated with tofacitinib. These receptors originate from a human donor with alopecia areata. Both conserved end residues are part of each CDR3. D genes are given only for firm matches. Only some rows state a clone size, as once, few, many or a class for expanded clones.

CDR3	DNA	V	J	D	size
CSVRGQGNTEAFF	TGCAGCGTGAGGGGACAGGGGAACACTGAAGCTTTCTTT	TRBV29-1	TRBJ1-1	TRBD1	.
CASSHDRGVYEQYF	TGTGCCAGCAGCCATGACAGGGGGGTCTACGAGCAGTACTTC	TRBV5-4	TRBJ2-7	TRBD1	.
CATTRDRGYEQYF	TGTGCCACTACGCGGGACAGGGGATACGAGCAGTACTTC	TRBV15	TRBJ2-7	TRBD1	few
CSVRSVSGASTDTQYF	TGCAGCGTTCGATCAGTCAGCGGGGCTAGCACAGATACGCAGTATTTT	TRBV29-1	TRBJ2-3	TRBD2	.
CASSRLSANYGYTF	TGTGCCAGCTCCAGGCTGTCGGCTAACTATGGCTACACCTTC	TRBV9	TRBJ1-2	.	once
CASRPREAGYTF	TGTGCCAGCAGACCGAGGGAAGCTGGCTACACCTTC	TRBV6-6	TRBJ1-2	.	.
CASSTGVSTDTQYF	TGTGCCAGCAGCACAGGGGTCAGCACAGATACGCAGTATTTT	TRBV7-3	TRBJ2-3	TRBD1	.
CASSLSWGRHNQPQHF	TGTGCCAGCAGCCTAAGTTGGGGACGGCACAATCAGCCCCAGCATTTT	TRBV27	TRBJ1-5	.	.
CAWSVGLDEKLFF	TGTGCCTGGAGTGTAGGACTGGACGAAAAACTGTTTTTT	TRBV30	TRBJ1-4	.	.
CASTPRGSDSYEQYF	TGTGCCAGCACCCCTAGGGGGTCTGACTCCTACGAGCAGTACTTC	TRBV7-9	TRBJ2-7	.	.
CASSLDVGTDTQYF	TGCGCCAGCAGCTTGGACGTGGGCACAGATACGCAGTATTTT	TRBV5-1	TRBJ2-3	.	.
CASSLEPSPQYF	TGTGCCAGCAGCTTAGAGCCCAGCCCCCAGTACTTC	TRBV7-9	TRBJ2-5	.	few
CATRGDYGYTF	TGTGCCACCAGGGGCGACTATGGCTACACCTTC	TRBV6-6	TRBJ1-2	.	.
CASSQVSTEAFF	TGCGCCAGCAGCCAAGTCAGCACTGAAGCTTTCTTT	TRBV4-1	TRBJ1-1	.	.
CASSASGVQETQYF	TGTGCCAGCAGCGCTAGCGGGGTACAAGAGACCCAGTACTTC	TRBV9	TRBJ2-5	TRBD2	.
CASSLGGPTDTQYF	TGTGCCAGCAGCTTAGGCGGGCCCACAGATACGCAGTATTTT	TRBV7-2	TRBJ2-3	.	.
CASSPREQYF	TGTGCCAGCAGCCCTCGCGAGCAGTACTTC	TRBV5-4	TRBJ2-7	.	.
CASSQLGDTQYF	TGTGCCAGCAGCCAACTTGGGGATACGCAGTATTTT	TRBV4-2	TRBJ2-3	.	.
CATAIRQGSQETQYF	TGTGCCACCGCAATAAGACAGGGGAGCCAAGAGACCCAGTACTTC	TRBV6-6	TRBJ2-5	TRBD1	.
CASSLRSDGITDTQYF	TGTGCCAGCAGCTTAAGATCTGACGGGATCACAGATACGCAGTATTTT	TRBV5-5	TRBJ2-3	.	.
CASSQSPPTVDRAHEQYF	TGCGCCAGCAGTCAATCGCCCCCCACCGTGGACAGGGCCCACGAGCAGTACTTC	TRBV23-1	TRBJ2-7	TRBD1	few
CASSLTGGLNSPLHF	TGTGCCAGCAGTTTAACAGGGGGCCTTAATTCACCCCTCCACTTT	TRBV27	TRBJ1-6	TRBD1	.
CAWRGAGSPLHF	TGTGCCTGGAGAGGCGCGGGTTCACCCCTCCACTTT	TRBV30	TRBJ1-6	.	.
CASSYPPRETQYF	TGCGCCAGCAGCTACCCGCCCCGAGAGACCCAGTACTTC	TRBV5-1	TRBJ2-5	.	.
CASSQRQVANYGYTF	TGTGCCAGCAGCCAAAGACAGGTAGCTAACTATGGCTACACCTTC	TRBV7-8	TRBJ1-2	.	.
CASSLLAGSTDTQYF	TGTGCCAGCAGCTTGTTAGCGGGGAGCACAGATACGCAGTATTTT	TRBV5-6	TRBJ2-3	TRBD2	once
CASSTGLRVSETQYF	TGTGCCAGCAGTACGGGACTCAGGGTCTCGGAGACCCAGTACTTC	TRBV2	TRBJ2-5	.	.
CASSQRRDSNQPQHF	TGCGCCAGCAGCCAAAGGAGGGATAGCAATCAGCCCCAGCATTTT	TRBV4-1	TRBJ1-5	.	few
CASSLGTGLYGYTF	TGTGCCAGCAGTTTGGGGACGGGCCTCTATGGCTACACCTTC	TRBV5-6	TRBJ1-2	.	few
CASSPTGGNQPQHF	TGTGCCAGCAGCCCGACAGGGGGCAATCAGCCCCAGCATTTT	TRBV6-5	TRBJ1-5	TRBD1	few
CASSLDRAQPQHF	TGTGCCAGCAGTCTGGACAGGGCTCAGCCCCAGCATTTT	TRBV2	TRBJ1-5	TRBD1	.
CAWDVGGTSYEQYF	TGTGCCTGGGATGTAGGGGGAACCTCCTACGAGCAGTACTTC	TRBV30	TRBJ2-7	.	few
CASSLDLNNEQFF	TGCGCCAGCAGCTTGGACCTCAACAATGAGCAGTTCTTC	TRBV5-1	TRBJ2-1	.	few